These T cell receptor beta chains were read from a single sample in a study of blood T cell repertoires in COVID-19. Libraries were prepared by immunoSEQ multiplex PCR; TCRdb keeps only in-frame clonotypes and omits some of them. Of just under 90,000 clones in the sample, roughly 70% were seen once. Material: peripheral blood. The receptor source for this set is a woman of 80 years or more with acute or convalescent COVID-19. Both conserved end residues are part of each CDR3. A D gene is named only where the DNA matches it firmly. Expanded clones get a size class; other rows say once, few or many, or leave the size out.

v_call	d_call	clone_size	j_call	cdr3_aa	cdr3_nt
TRBV27	TRBD1	-	TRBJ1-2	CASGPTGAAGYTF	TGTGCCAGCGGACCCACAGGGGCGGCTGGCTACACCTTC
TRBV4-3	-	-	TRBJ2-3	CASSLNSGKDTQYF	TGCGCCAGCAGCCTCAACTCAGGGAAAGATACGCAGTATTTT
TRBV4-1	TRBD1	-	TRBJ1-4	CASSSDREYEKLFF	TGCGCCAGCAGCTCAGACAGGGAATATGAAAAACTGTTTTTT
TRBV7-2	-	-	TRBJ1-1	CASSYIWGLDTEAFF	TGTGCCAGCAGCTACATATGGGGGCTGGACACTGAAGCTTTCTTT
TRBV6-1	TRBD1	-	TRBJ2-2	CASSENPGQGTGELFF	TGTGCCAGCAGTGAAAACCCGGGACAGGGAACCGGGGAGCTGTTTTTT
TRBV2	TRBD1	-	TRBJ1-2	CASSEQGANYGYTF	TGTGCCAGCAGTGAACAGGGGGCGAACTATGGCTACACCTTC
TRBV5-4	TRBD2	-	TRBJ2-1	CASSLASSGGFNEQFF	TGTGCCAGCAGCTTGGCGTCTAGCGGGGGGTTCAATGAGCAGTTCTTC
TRBV2	-	-	TRBJ1-2	CASSERTAANYGYTF	TGTGCCAGCAGTGAAAGGACTGCAGCTAACTATGGCTACACCTTC
TRBV14	TRBD1	-	TRBJ1-4	CASSQEWDRTNEKLFF	TGTGCCAGCAGCCAAGAGTGGGACAGAACTAATGAAAAACTGTTTTTT
TRBV30	TRBD2	-	TRBJ2-3	CAWGGLAGLDTQYF	TGTGCCTGGGGGGGACTAGCGGGGTTAGATACGCAGTATTTT
TRBV7-9	-	few	TRBJ2-2	CASTPRGAGTTNTGELFF	TGTGCCAGCACCCCTAGGGGTGCAGGGACAACGAACACCGGGGAGCTGTTTTTT
TRBV11-2	-	-	TRBJ1-3	CASSFNGGNTIYF	TGTGCCAGCAGCTTCAACGGTGGAAACACCATATATTTT
TRBV5-1	-	-	TRBJ2-5	CASSDTGSLETQYF	TGCGCCAGCAGCGATACAGGGAGCCTCGAGACCCAGTACTTC
TRBV11-3	TRBD1	-	TRBJ1-1	CASSFRQGGEAFF	TGTGCCAGCAGCTTCCGACAGGGTGGTGAAGCTTTCTTT
TRBV28	TRBD1	-	TRBJ1-1	CASSSPTGTAFF	TGTGCCAGCAGTTCTCCGACAGGGACAGCTTTCTTT
TRBV3-1/TRBV3-2	-	-	TRBJ2-7	CASSQDPPPDGGKGYEQYF	TGTGCCAGCAGCCAAGACCCCCCCCCGGACGGGGGTAAAGGCTACGAGCAGTACTTC
TRBV19	TRBD1	-	TRBJ2-1	CASSRGQEGVGNNEQFF	TGTGCCAGTAGTAGGGGACAGGAGGGTGTGGGAAACAATGAGCAGTTCTTC
TRBV2	TRBD2	-	TRBJ2-7	CASSVIAGDDEQYF	TGTGCCAGCAGTGTAATAGCGGGGGACGACGAGCAGTACTTC
TRBV3-1/TRBV3-2	-	-	TRBJ1-5	CASSQDAVGNQPQHF	TGTGCCAGCAGCCAAGATGCGGTCGGAAATCAGCCCCAGCATTTT
TRBV4-1	TRBD1	-	TRBJ2-7	CASSSGQGPLDYEQYF	TGCGCCAGCAGCTCTGGACAGGGCCCCTTGGACTACGAGCAGTACTTC
TRBV5-1	-	-	TRBJ1-4	CASSFDSLTEKLFF	TGCGCCAGCAGCTTCGACAGCTTGACCGAAAAACTGTTTTTT
TRBV6-5	TRBD1	-	TRBJ2-7	CASRLQDRGSYEQYF	TGTGCCAGCCGCTTGCAGGACAGGGGGTCTTACGAGCAGTACTTC
TRBV20-1	-	-	TRBJ1-5	CSARDRFSQHF	TGCAGTGCTAGAGATCGTTTCTCCCAGCATTTT
TRBV18	-	few	TRBJ1-1	CASLTGGAGTEAFF	TGTGCCAGCCTCACGGGGGGCGCAGGTACTGAAGCTTTCTTT
TRBV28	TRBD1	once	TRBJ1-5	CASSLGDRAQPQHF	TGTGCCAGCAGTTTGGGGGACAGGGCTCAGCCCCAGCATTTT
TRBV2	-	-	TRBJ1-4	CASRERARTNEKLFF	TGTGCCAGCAGAGAGAGGGCGCGGACTAATGAAAAACTGTTTTTT
TRBV5-4	-	once	TRBJ1-5	CASSFQNQPQHF	TGTGCCAGCAGCTTTCAGAATCAGCCCCAGCATTTT
TRBV19	-	-	TRBJ1-3	CASSLDSRGFAGNTIYF	TGTGCCAGTAGTTTGGACTCCAGGGGTTTTGCTGGAAACACCATATATTTT
TRBV13	-	-	TRBJ1-1	CASSPLGGWESDTEAFF	TGTGCCAGCAGCCCCTTAGGAGGGTGGGAGTCCGACACTGAAGCTTTCTTT
TRBV19	-	few	TRBJ1-2	CASSINTGMGYGYTF	TGTGCCAGTTCGATTAATACAGGGATGGGCTATGGCTACACCTTC
TRBV2	TRBD1	-	TRBJ1-4	CASTGDRVNEKLFF	TGTGCCAGCACCGGGGACAGGGTTAATGAAAAACTGTTTTTT
TRBV5-1	-	-	TRBJ2-4	CASSLAGENIQYF	TGCGCCAGCAGCTTGGCAGGGGAAAACATTCAGTACTTC
TRBV19	TRBD1	-	TRBJ1-2	CASSPNTGGYGYTF	TGTGCCAGTAGTCCAAACACAGGGGGCTATGGCTACACCTTC
TRBV12-5	-	-	TRBJ1-1	CASGRSRNTEAFF	TGTGCTAGTGGCCGGAGTCGTAACACTGAAGCTTTCTTT
TRBV27	-	-	TRBJ1-6	CASSPLKRVVSLHF	TGTGCCAGCAGCCCTCTCAAACGGGTAGTTTCCCTCCACTTT
TRBV7-3	TRBD2	-	TRBJ2-1	CASSLTGLTGNEQFF	TGTGCCAGCAGCTTAACGGGACTAACAGGCAATGAGCAGTTCTTC
TRBV19	-	-	TRBJ2-5	CASSLGQGETQYF	TGTGCCAGTAGTCTTGGACAAGGAGAGACCCAGTACTTC
TRBV29-1	-	-	TRBJ1-2	CSVEGAGIDGYTF	TGCAGCGTTGAAGGTGCAGGGATCGATGGCTACACCTTC
TRBV12-5	-	few	TRBJ1-2	CASGLVQARYTF	TGTGCTAGTGGTTTGGTACAGGCCCGGTACACCTTC
TRBV28	TRBD1	few	TRBJ2-7	CASSTIHQDRVFGEQYF	TGTGCCAGCAGCACCATTCATCAGGACAGGGTGTTTGGCGAGCAGTACTTC
TRBV6-6	-	-	TRBJ1-1	CASSSPGHLNTEAFF	TGTGCCAGCAGTTCCCCGGGACACCTGAACACTGAAGCTTTCTTT
TRBV5-6	-	-	TRBJ2-7	CASSLGLGALYEQYF	TGTGCCAGCAGCTTGGGTCTGGGCGCTCTCTACGAGCAGTACTTC
TRBV2	TRBD2	-	TRBJ2-1	CASSVEGRGAGGEQFF	TGTGCCAGCAGCGTGGAGGGACGGGGAGCGGGGGGTGAGCAGTTCTTC
TRBV2	-	-	TRBJ2-7	CASRADLWEQYF	TGTGCCAGCAGAGCGGACCTTTGGGAGCAGTACTTC
TRBV7-6	-	-	TRBJ1-1	CASSLAQPGTGTEAFF	TGTGCCAGCAGCTTAGCGCAGCCGGGAACGGGCACTGAAGCTTTCTTT
TRBV4-2	TRBD2	few	TRBJ2-1	CASSGLAYNEQFF	TGTGCCAGCAGCGGACTAGCCTACAATGAGCAGTTCTTC
TRBV6-6	TRBD2	-	TRBJ2-5	CASSYPRGGGLETQYF	TGTGCCAGCAGTTACCCGAGGGGCGGGGGGCTAGAGACCCAGTACTTC